This passage covers 5 T cell receptor beta chains from one sample sequenced in a study of T-cell memory formation after mild COVID-19. Via MiXCR, TCRdb re-called the 5' RACE reads, giving one row per CDR3 protein. The table records some 300,000 distinct CDR3 sequences, 20% of them present only once. Sequenced input: PBMCs or a T cell subset sorted from them (not recorded which). The receptors derive from a man younger than 30 who had mild COVID-19 (a few samples of this study predate the infection). Cell type and time point are not known.

A few counts support this clonotype. This chain joins TRBV2 and TRBJ1-2; the D gene is possibly TRBD1 (6 bases). This CDR3 has 16 residues. V gave up 4 bases and J gave up 0 bases, with 15 bases separating them. Germline lookup yields CDR1 SNHLY and CDR2 FYNNEI. CDR3 nucleotides: TGTGCCAGCAGTGGGGTATTTACAGGGACTAACTATGGCTACACCTTC. It yields the protein CASSGVFTGTNYGYTF. The full variable domain, its missing parts supplied by reference TRBV2 and TRBJ1-2, is EPEVTQTPSHQVTQMGQEVILRCVPISNHLYFYWYRQILGQKVEFLVSFYNNEISEKSEIFDDQFSVERPDGSNFTLKIRSTKLEDSAMYFCASSGVFTGTNYGYTFGSGTRLTVV.

The chain combines TRBV7-2 with TRBJ2-7; D gene ambiguous. With 1 base removed from V and 4 bases from J, the gap between germline ends came to 11 bases. Germline CDR1 reads SGHTA; CDR2 reads FQGNSA. This CDR3 is built from 14 residues. CDR3 DNA: TGTGCCAGCAGCTTAGGACCGACCGGGTACGAGCAGTACGTC. Translated, it gives CASSLGPTGYEQYV.

V gene TRBV9 combines with J gene TRBJ1-6; D gene ambiguous. In germline, CDR1 is SGDLS, CDR2 YYNGEE. The length of the CDR3 is 15 residues. V was pared by 0 bases and J by 6 bases, with 10 bases between. CDR3 coding DNA: TGTGCCAGCAGCGTAGGTGGATTTCCTAATTCACCCCTCCACTTT. It codes for CASSVGGFPNSPLHF.

This chain links TRBV7-2 with TRBJ1-2, with 11 nucleotides matching TRBD1. The CDR3 spans 14 residues. After removal of 3 bases from V and 7 bases from J, the junction contained 4 bases not matched to a gene. Looked up from germline, CDR1 is SGHTA and CDR2 is FQGNSA. The CDR3 DNA sequence: TGTGCCAGCAGCTTTGATGGACAGGGGGCTGGCTACACCTTC. It is translated as CASSFDGQGAGYTF.

This chain links TRBV18 with TRBJ1-1, with D possibly TRBD1 on 5 matching bases. Trimming removed 6 bases from V and 0 bases from J, with 14 bases in between. This CDR3 has 15 residues. Germline values: CDR1 KGHSH, CDR2 LQKENI. The CDR3 nucleotides are TGTGCCAGCTCGGCAGAGGGGATAGTGAACACTGAAGCTTTCTTT. This translates into CASSAEGIVNTEAFF.